This TCR beta chain is drawn from a study of blood T cell repertoires in COVID-19. Whole-study context: Sources were T cells, B-cell-depleted T cells, or PBMCs; the material itself was cDNA or gDNA.

The data were produced by immunoSEQ multiplex PCR, yet TCRdb's version contains in-frame clones alone and is incomplete. The data show 150,000 to 200,000 clones, with about 90% seen just once and 2% to 3% held by the top ten. The CDR3 has 14 residues. Trimming removed 4 bases at V and 2 bases at J, with 13 bases between. CDR1 and CDR2 from the germline V gene are SGHRS and YFSETQ. The sample was peripheral blood. The chain carries TRBV5-1 and TRBJ2-7; no definite D call. The source is a man aged 35 to 55 with active or convalescent COVID-19. This chain's CDR3 is CASSPPEVAYEQYF. The DNA of the CDR3 is TGCGCCAGCAGCCCTCCTGAGGTAGCCTACGAGCAGTACTTC.